This entry lists 3 T cell receptor beta chains sequenced from one sample in a study of identical twins. TCRdb re-derived calls from the 5' RACE reads in MiXCR, one entry per CDR3 protein. The sample includes about 720,000 distinct CDR3 sequences, 15% to 20% seen only once; the top ten take approximately 14%. Separately, the same data were catalogued under a study of T cells expressing NK-cell markers.

Sequencing was carried out using PBMCs. The source of these receptors is a woman aged 18-29 years in good health.

As to this clonotype: The conserved closing phenylalanine or tryptophan is absent in this CDR3, likely reflecting a read error. The limits of the CDR3 on the DNA are not certain, so only TCRdb's listed CDR3 is given. CDR3 protein: CASRPRGRGGTTL. The chain has TRBV6-2 or TRBV6-3 and TRBJ2-1; no check of the table's D call, TRBD1, against the DNA was made. The CDR3 extends over 13 residues, inclusive of both ends. Germline CDR1 is MNHEY and CDR2 is SVGEGT.

This clonotype turned up a few times. The V and J genes are TRBV12-3 or TRBV12-4 and TRBJ2-7; TRBD2 is a possible D gene (5 bases). Trimming took 5 bases from V and 9 from J, leaving 20 bases between them. The CDR3 runs to 14 residues. In DNA, the CDR3 is TGTGCCAGCAGTCCACGAGCGGAAGCCGGTGGGCAGTACTTC. Translated, it gives CASSPRAEAGGQYF.

The V call is TRBV6-2 or TRBV6-3, the J call TRBJ1-6; TRBD1 is a possible D gene (5 bases). The CDR3 is made up of 13 amino acids. Trimming removed 9 bases from V and 7 bases from J, with 13 bases in between. The germline V gene has CDR1 MNHEY and CDR2 SVGEGT. Written as DNA, the CDR3 is TGTGCCAGTTGGGGCCCGTTCAATTCACCCCTCCACTTT. Its protein product is CASWGPFNSPLHF.